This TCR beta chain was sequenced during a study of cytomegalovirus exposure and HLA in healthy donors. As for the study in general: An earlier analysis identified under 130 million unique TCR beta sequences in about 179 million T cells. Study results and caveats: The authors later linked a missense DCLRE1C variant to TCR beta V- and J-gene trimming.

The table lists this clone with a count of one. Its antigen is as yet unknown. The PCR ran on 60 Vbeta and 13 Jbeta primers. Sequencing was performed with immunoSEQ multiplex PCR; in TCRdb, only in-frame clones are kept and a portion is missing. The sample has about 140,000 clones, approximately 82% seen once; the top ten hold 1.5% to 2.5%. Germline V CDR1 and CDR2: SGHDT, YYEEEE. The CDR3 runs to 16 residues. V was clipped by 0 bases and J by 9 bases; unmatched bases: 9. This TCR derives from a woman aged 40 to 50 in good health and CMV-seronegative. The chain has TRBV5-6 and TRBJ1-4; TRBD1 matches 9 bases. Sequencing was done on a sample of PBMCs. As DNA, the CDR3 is TGTGCCAGCAGCTTGGCTACGTTTGGGACAGGGAAAAAACTGTTTTTT. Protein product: CASSLATFGTGKKLFF.